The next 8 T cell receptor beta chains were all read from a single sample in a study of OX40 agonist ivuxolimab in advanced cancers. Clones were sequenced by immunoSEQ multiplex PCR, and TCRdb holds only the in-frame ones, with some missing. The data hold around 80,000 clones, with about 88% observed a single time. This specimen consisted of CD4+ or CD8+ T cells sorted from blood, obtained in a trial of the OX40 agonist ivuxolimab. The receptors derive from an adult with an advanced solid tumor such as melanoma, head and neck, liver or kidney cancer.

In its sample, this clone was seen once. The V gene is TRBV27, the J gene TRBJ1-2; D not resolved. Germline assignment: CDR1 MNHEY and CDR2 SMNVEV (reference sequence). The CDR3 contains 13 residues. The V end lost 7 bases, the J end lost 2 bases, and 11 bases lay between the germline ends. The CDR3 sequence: CASKSPRNYGYTF. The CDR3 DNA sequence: TGTGCCAGCAAATCCCCAAGGAACTATGGCTACACCTTC.

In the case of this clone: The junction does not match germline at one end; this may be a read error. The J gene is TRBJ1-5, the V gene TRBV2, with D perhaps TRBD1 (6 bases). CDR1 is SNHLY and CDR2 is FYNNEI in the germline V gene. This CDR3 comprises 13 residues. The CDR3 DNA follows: TGTGCCAGCAGGGAAGGGGGATTTCAGCCCCAGCATTTT. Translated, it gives CASREGGFQPQHF.

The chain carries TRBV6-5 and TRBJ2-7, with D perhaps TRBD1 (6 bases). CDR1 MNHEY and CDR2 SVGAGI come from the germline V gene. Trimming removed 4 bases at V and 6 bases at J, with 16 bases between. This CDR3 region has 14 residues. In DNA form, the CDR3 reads TGTGCCAGCAGTTCCACCGGGACACGGCGCGAGCAGTACTTC. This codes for CASSSTGTRREQYF.

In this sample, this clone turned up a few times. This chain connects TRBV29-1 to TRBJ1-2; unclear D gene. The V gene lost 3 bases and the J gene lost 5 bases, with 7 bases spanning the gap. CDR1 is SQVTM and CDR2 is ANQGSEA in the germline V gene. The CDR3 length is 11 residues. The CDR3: CSVDSGYGYTF. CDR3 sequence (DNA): TGCAGCGTTGATTCAGGATATGGCTACACCTTC.

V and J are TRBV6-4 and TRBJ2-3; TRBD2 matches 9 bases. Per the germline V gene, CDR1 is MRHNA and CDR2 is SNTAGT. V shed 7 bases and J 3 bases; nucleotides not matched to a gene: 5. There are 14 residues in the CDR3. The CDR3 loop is CASTRTSATDTQYF. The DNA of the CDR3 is TGTGCCAGCACTAGGACTAGCGCAACAGATACGCAGTATTTT.

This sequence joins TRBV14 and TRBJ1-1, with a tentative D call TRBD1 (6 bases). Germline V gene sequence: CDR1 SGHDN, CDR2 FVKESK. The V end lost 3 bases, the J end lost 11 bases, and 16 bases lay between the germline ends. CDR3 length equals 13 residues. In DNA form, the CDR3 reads TGTGCCAGCAGCCAGGCAGGGGTTAGGGGTGCTTTCTTT. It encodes CASSQAGVRGAFF.

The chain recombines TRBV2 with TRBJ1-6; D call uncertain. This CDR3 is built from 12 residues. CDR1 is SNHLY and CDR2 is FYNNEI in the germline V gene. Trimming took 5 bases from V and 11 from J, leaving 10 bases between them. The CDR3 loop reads CASSFTKAPLHF. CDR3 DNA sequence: TGTGCCAGCAGTTTCACGAAGGCACCCCTCCACTTT.

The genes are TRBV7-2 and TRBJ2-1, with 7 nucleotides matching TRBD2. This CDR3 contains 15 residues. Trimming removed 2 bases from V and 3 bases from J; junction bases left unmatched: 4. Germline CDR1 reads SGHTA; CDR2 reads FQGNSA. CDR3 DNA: TGTGCCAGCAGCTTAACGCGGGGGATCTACAATGAGCAGTTCTTC. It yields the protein CASSLTRGIYNEQFF.